Listed here are 23 T cell receptor beta chains from one sample, sequenced in a study of vaccination effects on CD4 cells after COVID-19. Clones were read by immunoSEQ multiplex PCR, and TCRdb kept only the in-frame ones, dropping some. The table records tens of thousands of clones, roughly two thirds of them present only once. Prior to sequencing, the ViraFEST assay stimulated PBMC with viral peptide pools, which expanded the antigen-specific CD4+ T cells. Once cultured for nine to ten days, the cells underwent separation to obtain CD4+ T cells. These TCRs' antigens remain unknown. This specimen consisted of CD4+ T cells from PBMCs cultured with HCoV-229E spike peptides, obtained before COVID-19 vaccination. These receptors originate from a human donor who received a COVID-19 vaccine.

The rearrangement links TRBV5-4 to TRBJ2-1; TRBD2 might be the D (7 bases). This CDR3 contains 17 residues. Germline lookup yields CDR1 SGHNT and CDR2 YYREEE (reference sequence). V gave up 5 bases and J gave up 0 bases, with 18 bases separating them. The CDR3 sequence is CASRPGASGHSYNEQFF. The CDR3 DNA reads TGTGCCAGCAGGCCGGGGGCTAGCGGCCACTCCTACAATGAGCAGTTCTTC. Together with reference TRBV5-4 and TRBJ2-1, the CDR3 gives the full variable domain: ETGVTQSPTHLIKTRGQQVTLRCSSQSGHNTVSWYQQALGQGPQFIFQYYREEENGRGNFPPRFSGLQFPNYSSELNVNALELDDSALYLCASRPGASGHSYNEQFFGPGTRLTVL.

V and J are TRBV7-9 and TRBJ1-3, with D hard to call. V was shortened by 0 bases and J by 0 bases, with 3 bases between the two germline ends. The CDR3 is made up of 14 amino acids. The germline V gene encodes CDR1 SEHNR and CDR2 FQNEAQ (reference sequence). The DNA for the CDR3 is TGTGCCAGCAGCTTAGCAGTCTCTGGAAACACCATATATTTT. Its protein is CASSLAVSGNTIYF.

The V gene is TRBV4-2, the J gene TRBJ1-2; no reliable D call. This CDR3 has 15 residues. Per germline, CDR1 LGHNA and CDR2 YNFKEQ. V dropped 0 bases and J dropped 4 bases, with 12 bases sitting between them. The CDR3 reads CASSQDSEQFYGYTF. The CDR3 DNA reads TGTGCCAGCAGCCAAGATTCCGAACAGTTCTATGGCTACACCTTC.

This clone was seen a few times. The rearrangement links TRBV16 to TRBJ2-3; 9 bases match TRBD1. From germline, CDR1 is KGHSY and CDR2 FQNENV. Trimming removed 4 bases from V and 1 base from J; junction bases left unmatched: 9. This CDR3 has 17 residues. The CDR3: CASSPRTGVLGTDTQYF. The CDR3 coding sequence is TGTGCCAGCAGCCCCCGGACAGGGGTCTTGGGCACAGATACGCAGTATTTT.

The gene calls are TRBV19 and TRBJ2-1, with 10 positions matching TRBD2. Per the germline V gene, CDR1 is LNHDA and CDR2 is SQIVND (reference sequence). CDR3 length: 15 amino acids. V lost 3 bases, J lost 5 bases, and 4 bases stayed unmatched. The CDR3 coding sequence is TGTGCCAGTAGTATCTCTAGCGGGAGCCACAATGAGCAGTTCTTC. This codes for CASSISSGSHNEQFF.

This chain joins TRBV28 and TRBJ1-3, with 8 bases lining up with TRBD1. The CDR3 covers 17 residues. Germline CDR1 MDHEN, CDR2 SYDVKM. Trimming took 5 bases from V and 5 from J; bases not matched to a gene: 14. CDR3 nucleotides: TGTGCCAGCAGTCGACCCCCCGGGACAGGAGTTCGAAACACCATATATTTT. Translated, it gives CASSRPPGTGVRNTIYF.

The genes are TRBV6-2 or TRBV6-3 and TRBJ1-5; D gene unclear. Germline CDR1 is MNHEY and CDR2 is SVGEGT. V lost 0 bases and J 4 bases, leaving 13 bases between the germline ends. This CDR3 contains 16 residues. The CDR3 bases are TGTGCCAGCAGTTACTCCGGACGGTCTACTAATCAGCCCCAGCATTTT. Translation: CASSYSGRSTNQPQHF.

The chain uses TRBV14 and TRBJ2-1; a possible D gene is TRBD2 (6 bases). The CDR3 totals 22 residues. Germline assignment: CDR1 SGHDN and CDR2 FVKESK. Trimming left V 4 bases short and J 3 bases short, with 34 bases between. In nucleotides, the CDR3 is TGTGCCAGCAGCCTATCGGTCGTTTGGCGGGGCCGACACCTAATATTCTACAATGAGCAGTTCTTC. Amino acids: CASSLSVVWRGRHLIFYNEQFF. Variable domain in full (rest from reference TRBV14 and TRBJ2-1): EAGVTQFPSHSVIEKGQTVTLRCDPISGHDNLYWYRRVMGKEIKFLLHFVKESKQDESGMPNNRFLAERTGGTYSTLKVQPAELEDSGVYFCASSLSVVWRGRHLIFYNEQFFGPGTRLTVL.

The rearrangement joins TRBV6-1 to TRBJ1-1, with D unresolved. Germline assignment: CDR1 MNHNS and CDR2 SASEGT. The CDR3 has 18 amino acids. Trimming pared 0 bases from V and 0 bases from J, leaving 17 bases between. The CDR3, as DNA: TGTGCCAGCAGTGAAGCGAGCGTTCGATGGCACATGAACACTGAAGCTTTCTTT. As protein: CASSEASVRWHMNTEAFF.

The chain carries TRBV3-1 (or the pseudogene TRBV3-2) and TRBJ2-3, with D unclear. CDR1 is LGHDT, CDR2 YNNKEL, per germline (reference sequence). The CDR3 sequence is 13 residues long. The V gene lost 1 base and the J gene lost 3 bases, with 5 bases spanning the gap. The CDR3 coding sequence is TGTGCCAGCAGCCAAGTGGTAACAGATACGCAGTATTTT. This sequence encodes CASSQVVTDTQYF.

The genes are TRBV28 and TRBJ2-2; TRBD1 or TRBD2 may be the D gene (5 bases each). Trimming cost V 3 bases and J 3 bases, with 14 bases left between them. The germline CDR1 and CDR2 sequences are MDHEN and SYDVKM. The CDR3 is made up of 16 amino acids. CDR3 sequence reads: CASSLVGAGYTGELFF. In nucleotides, the CDR3 is TGTGCCAGCAGTTTGGTCGGGGCAGGCTACACCGGGGAGCTGTTTTTT.

The chain carries TRBV27 and TRBJ2-7, with D maybe TRBD2 (6 bases). Trimming took 7 bases from V and 4 from J, leaving 38 bases between them. From germline, CDR1 is MNHEY and CDR2 SMNVEV (reference sequence). There are 21 residues in the CDR3. The CDR3 spells CASNLLLGRTCGTHGPYEQYF. The DNA of the CDR3 is TGTGCCAGCAATCTTTTACTGGGGCGAACGTGCGGGACCCACGGCCCGTACGAGCAGTACTTC.

This chain joins TRBV11-3 and TRBJ2-3, with TRBD1 as a possible D gene (5 bases). Per germline, CDR1 SGHNT and CDR2 YENEEA. V was cut by 1 base and J by 4 bases, with 27 bases left in between. The CDR3 runs to 20 residues. The CDR3 loop is CASSLVPSVWQGLFSDTQYF. As DNA, the CDR3 is TGTGCCAGCAGCTTAGTCCCGTCGGTATGGCAGGGCCTTTTCTCAGATACGCAGTATTTT.

There are a few counts of this clone. The chain links TRBV6-1 to TRBJ1-2; the match to TRBD1 covers 8 bases. Losses at the gene ends were 1 base for V and 9 bases for J; bases not matched to a gene: 7. The germline gives CDR1 MNHNS, CDR2 SASEGT. The CDR3 is 14 amino acids. The CDR3 nucleotides are TGTGCCAGCAGTGAAGTTGGGGACAGGACAAGCTACACCTTC. Protein product: CASSEVGDRTSYTF.

This clone was counted between two and nine times. The chain recombines TRBV14 with TRBJ1-4, with 8 bases lining up with TRBD1. Germline values: CDR1 SGHDN, CDR2 FVKESK. The J segment lost 11 bases and the V segment lost 4 bases, leaving 3 bases of the junction unmatched. The CDR3 has 12 amino acids. CDR3: CASSPSGGKLFF. The CDR3 DNA reads as TGTGCCAGCAGCCCTTCAGGGGGCAAACTGTTTTTT.

The V call is TRBV3-1 (or the pseudogene TRBV3-2), the J call TRBJ1-5; D call uncertain. The length of the CDR3 is 15 residues. V dropped 0 bases and J dropped 6 bases, with 12 bases sitting between them. Germline CDR1 is LGHDT and CDR2 is YNNKEL (reference sequence). The CDR3 DNA follows: TGTGCCAGCAGCCAAGATGCCGGGTTTGGTCAGCCCCAGCATTTT. Amino acid sequence: CASSQDAGFGQPQHF.

The genes are TRBV7-3 and TRBJ2-7; 9 bases fit TRBD2. With V trimmed by 1 base and J by 3 bases, 4 bases remained unmatched. Germline-derived CDR1 and CDR2 are SGHTA and FQGTGA. This CDR3 has 15 amino acids. The CDR3: CASSLMGGGDYEQYF. Written as DNA, the CDR3 is TGTGCCAGCAGCTTAATGGGCGGGGGGGACTACGAGCAGTACTTC. The whole variable domain, remainder taken from reference TRBV7-3 and TRBJ2-7, is GAGVSQTPSNKVTEKGKYVELRCDPISGHTALYWYRQSLGQGPEFLIYFQGTGAADDSGLPNDRFFAVRPEGSVSTLKIQRTERGDSAVYLCASSLMGGGDYEQYFGPGTRLTVT.

This chain's CDR3 is CASKPTFTGPETQYF. The CDR3 DNA reads as TGTGCCAGCAAACCCACCTTCACAGGCCCAGAGACCCAGTACTTC. The J gene is TRBJ2-5, the V gene TRBV3-1 (or the pseudogene TRBV3-2); possibly TRBD1 for D (5 bases). Germline loops: CDR1 LGHDT, CDR2 YNNKEL (reference sequence). V was shortened by 7 bases and J by 4 bases, with 19 bases between the two germline ends. CDR3 length: 15 amino acids.

This clone was seen only a few times. This chain links TRBV28 with TRBJ1-2; 9 positions match TRBD1. The J segment lost 8 bases and the V segment lost 7 bases, leaving 11 bases of the junction unmatched. Germline values: CDR1 MDHEN, CDR2 SYDVKM. The CDR3 covers 14 residues. CDR3 loop: CASKEGDRVEGYTF. The CDR3 DNA reads TGTGCCAGCAAAGAGGGGGACAGGGTGGAAGGCTACACCTTC.

This CDR3 reads CASSLAGLAGVGTDTQYF. The CDR3 DNA reads TGTGCCAGCAGCTTAGCGGGGCTAGCGGGAGTTGGCACAGATACGCAGTATTTT. This chain links TRBV7-2 with TRBJ2-3; 10 bases are a match to TRBD2. From germline, CDR1 is SGHTA and CDR2 FQGNSA. V lost 0 bases, J lost 1 base, and 7 bases stayed unmatched. This CDR3 has 18 residues.

The chain uses TRBV6-5 and TRBJ2-3; D is unresolved. CDR3 length: 14 residues. Looked up from germline, CDR1 is MNHEY and CDR2 is SVGAGI. Trimming left V 0 bases short and J 0 bases short, with 4 bases between. The CDR3 sequence is CASSYSRSTDTQYF. CDR3 bases: TGTGCCAGCAGTTACTCACGTAGCACAGATACGCAGTATTTT.

This clone was seen more than once but under ten times. This chain uses TRBV2 with TRBJ1-6; D may be TRBD1 (5 bases). Deletions cut 5 bases from V and 0 bases from J, with 8 bases between. CDR3 length: 15 residues. Germline CDR1 is SNHLY and CDR2 is FYNNEI. Written as DNA, the CDR3 is TGTGCCAGCAGTACAGGAAGCTCCTATAATTCACCCCTCCACTTT. It translates to CASSTGSSYNSPLHF.

The rearrangement links TRBV7-2 to TRBJ2-7, with 8 bases that match TRBD2. The V gene end was trimmed by 4 bases and the J gene end by 3 bases; junction bases not matched to a gene: 11. CDR1 and CDR2 (germline): SGHTA, FQGNSA. The CDR3 covers 16 residues. As DNA, the CDR3 is TGTGCCAGCAGCTCCAGCGGGGGCAGTCCCATCTACGAGCAGTACTTC. Residues: CASSSSGGSPIYEQYF. Together with reference TRBV7-2 and TRBJ2-7, the CDR3 gives the full variable domain: GAGVSQSPSNKVTEKGKDVELRCDPISGHTALYWYRQSLGQGLEFLIYFQGNSAPDKSGLPSDRFSAERTGGSVSTLTIQRTQQEDSAVYLCASSSSGGSPIYEQYFGPGTRLTVT.